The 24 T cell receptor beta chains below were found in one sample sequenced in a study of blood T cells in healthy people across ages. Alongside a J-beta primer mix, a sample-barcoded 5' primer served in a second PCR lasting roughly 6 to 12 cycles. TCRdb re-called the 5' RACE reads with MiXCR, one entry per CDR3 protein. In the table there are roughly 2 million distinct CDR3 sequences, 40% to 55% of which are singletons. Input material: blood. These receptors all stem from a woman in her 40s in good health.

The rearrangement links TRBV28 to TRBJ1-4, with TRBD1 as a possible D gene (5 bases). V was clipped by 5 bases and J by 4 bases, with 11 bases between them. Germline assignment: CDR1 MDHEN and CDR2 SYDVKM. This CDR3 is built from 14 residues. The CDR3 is CASSPMTDNEKLFF. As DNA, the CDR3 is TGTGCCAGCAGTCCAATGACAGATAATGAAAAACTGTTTTTT.

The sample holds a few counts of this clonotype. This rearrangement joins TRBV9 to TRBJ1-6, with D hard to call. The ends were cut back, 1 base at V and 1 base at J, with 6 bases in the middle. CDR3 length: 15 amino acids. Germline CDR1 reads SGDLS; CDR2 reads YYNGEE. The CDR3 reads CASSVTESYNSPLHF. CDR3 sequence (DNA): TGTGCCAGCAGCGTAACCGAATCCTATAATTCACCCCTCCACTTT.

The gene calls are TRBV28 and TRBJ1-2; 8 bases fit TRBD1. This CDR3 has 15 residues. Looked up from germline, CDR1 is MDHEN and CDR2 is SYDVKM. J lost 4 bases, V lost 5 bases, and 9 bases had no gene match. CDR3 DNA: TGTGCCAGCAGTGATCCGGGACAGGCTTTCTATGGCTACACCTTC. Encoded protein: CASSDPGQAFYGYTF.

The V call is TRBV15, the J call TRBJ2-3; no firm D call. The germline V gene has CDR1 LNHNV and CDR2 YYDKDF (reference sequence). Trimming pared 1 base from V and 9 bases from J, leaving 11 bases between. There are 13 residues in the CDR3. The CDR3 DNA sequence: TGTGCCACCAGCAGAGTTACAGCCAGCACGCAGTATTTT. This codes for CATSRVTASTQYF.

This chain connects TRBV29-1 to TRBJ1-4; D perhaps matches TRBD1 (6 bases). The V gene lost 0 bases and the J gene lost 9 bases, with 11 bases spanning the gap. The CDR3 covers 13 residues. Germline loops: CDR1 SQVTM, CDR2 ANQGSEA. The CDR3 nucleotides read TGCAGCGTTGAAGAGACAGGAATGAAAAAACTGTTTTTT. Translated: CSVEETGMKKLFF.

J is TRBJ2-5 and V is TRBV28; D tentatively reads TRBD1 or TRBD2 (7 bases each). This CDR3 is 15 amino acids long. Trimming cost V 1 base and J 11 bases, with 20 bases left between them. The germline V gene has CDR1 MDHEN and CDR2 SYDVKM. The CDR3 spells CASSLFRGGGYVQYF. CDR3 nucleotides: TGTGCCAGCAGTTTATTCAGGGGGGGGGGATACGTGCAGTACTTC.

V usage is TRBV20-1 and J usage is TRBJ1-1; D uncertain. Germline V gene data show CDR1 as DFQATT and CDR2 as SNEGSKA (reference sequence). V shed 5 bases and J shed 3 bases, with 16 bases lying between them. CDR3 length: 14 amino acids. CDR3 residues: CSALGPGVDTEAFF. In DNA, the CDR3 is TGCAGTGCTCTGGGCCCCGGGGTTGACACTGAAGCTTTCTTT.

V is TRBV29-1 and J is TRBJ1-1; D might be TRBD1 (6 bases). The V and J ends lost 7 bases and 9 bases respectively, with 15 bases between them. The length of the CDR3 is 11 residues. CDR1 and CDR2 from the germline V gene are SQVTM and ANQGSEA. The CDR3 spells CSALMDSQAFF. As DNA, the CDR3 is TGCAGCGCCCTAATGGACAGTCAAGCTTTCTTT.

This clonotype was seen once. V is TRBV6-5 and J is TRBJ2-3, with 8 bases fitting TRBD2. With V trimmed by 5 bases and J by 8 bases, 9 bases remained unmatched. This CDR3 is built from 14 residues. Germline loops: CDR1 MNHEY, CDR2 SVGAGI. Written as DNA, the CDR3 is TGTGCCAGCAGTCGGACTAGCACGAGCGGTACGCAGTATTTT. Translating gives CASSRTSTSGTQYF.

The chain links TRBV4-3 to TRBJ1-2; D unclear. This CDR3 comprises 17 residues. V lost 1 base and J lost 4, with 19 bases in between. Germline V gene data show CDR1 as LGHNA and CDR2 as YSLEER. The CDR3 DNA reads TGCGCCAGCAGCCAAGGGGTCGGTGGGAGGCGAGGCTATGGCTACACCTTC. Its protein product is CASSQGVGGRRGYGYTF.

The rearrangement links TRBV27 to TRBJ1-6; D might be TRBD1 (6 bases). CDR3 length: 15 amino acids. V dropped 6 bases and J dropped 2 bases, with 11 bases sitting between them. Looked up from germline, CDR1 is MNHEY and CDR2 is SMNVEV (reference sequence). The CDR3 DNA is TGTGCCAGCAGCGGGGGGGCTCCCTATAATTCACCCCTCCACTTT. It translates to CASSGGAPYNSPLHF.

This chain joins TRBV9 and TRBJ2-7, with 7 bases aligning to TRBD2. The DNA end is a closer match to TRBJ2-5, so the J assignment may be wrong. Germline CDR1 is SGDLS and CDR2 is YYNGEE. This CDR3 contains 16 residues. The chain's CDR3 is CASSVGTRLYQETQYF. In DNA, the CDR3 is TGTGCCAGCAGCGTAGGGACTAGACTTTACCAAGAGACCCAGTACTTC.

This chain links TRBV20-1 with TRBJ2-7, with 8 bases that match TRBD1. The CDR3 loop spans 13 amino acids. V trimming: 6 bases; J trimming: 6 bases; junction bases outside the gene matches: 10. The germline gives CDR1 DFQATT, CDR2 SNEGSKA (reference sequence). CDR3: CSAKRGQEGEQYF. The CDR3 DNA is TGCAGTGCGAAGAGGGGACAGGAGGGCGAGCAGTACTTC.

CDR3: CASSGGGLEKLFF. The CDR3 nucleotides are TGTGCCAGCAGTGGAGGGGGCCTGGAAAAACTGTTTTTT. This chain joins TRBV25-1 and TRBJ1-4; 7 nucleotides align to TRBD1. CDR1 and CDR2 (germline): MGHDK, SYGVNS. V trimming: 4 bases; J trimming: 8 bases; junction bases outside the gene matches: 4. The length of the CDR3 is 13 residues.

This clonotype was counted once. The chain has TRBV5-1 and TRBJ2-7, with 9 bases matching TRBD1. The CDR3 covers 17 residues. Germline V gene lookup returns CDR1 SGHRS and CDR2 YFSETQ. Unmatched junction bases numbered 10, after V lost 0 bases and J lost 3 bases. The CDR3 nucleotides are TGCGCCAGCAGCTTGGCCCCAAGGACAGGGGCGAGCTACGAGCAGTACTTC. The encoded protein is CASSLAPRTGASYEQYF. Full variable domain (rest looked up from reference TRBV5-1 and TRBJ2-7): KAGVTQTPRYLIKTRGQQVTLSCSPISGHRSVSWYQQTPGQGLQFLFEYFSETQRNKGNFPGRFSGRQFSNSRSEMNVSTLELGDSALYLCASSLAPRTGASYEQYFGPGTRLTVT.

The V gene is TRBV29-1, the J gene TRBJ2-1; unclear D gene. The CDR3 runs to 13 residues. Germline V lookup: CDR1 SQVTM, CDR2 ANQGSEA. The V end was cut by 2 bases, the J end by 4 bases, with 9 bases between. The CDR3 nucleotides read TGCAGCGTTGAAAGGGTGATATACAATGAGCAGTTCTTC. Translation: CSVERVIYNEQFF.

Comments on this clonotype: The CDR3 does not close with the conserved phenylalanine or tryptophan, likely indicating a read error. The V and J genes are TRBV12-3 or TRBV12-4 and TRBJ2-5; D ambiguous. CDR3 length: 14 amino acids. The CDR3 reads CASSFANNQETQYY. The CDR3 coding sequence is TGTGCCAGCAGTTTTGCCAATAACCAAGAGACTCAGTACTAC.

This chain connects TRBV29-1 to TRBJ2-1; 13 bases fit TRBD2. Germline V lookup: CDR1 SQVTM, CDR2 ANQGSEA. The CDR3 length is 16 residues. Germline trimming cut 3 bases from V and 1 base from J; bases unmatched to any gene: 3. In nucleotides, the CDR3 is TGCAGCGTTGAGGGGACTAGCGGGGATTCCTACAATGAGCAGTTCTTC. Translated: CSVEGTSGDSYNEQFF.

The CDR3 region is CATSRDQGGLWGEQFF. Written as DNA, the CDR3 is TGTGCCACCAGCAGAGATCAGGGGGGCCTTTGGGGGGAGCAGTTCTTC. The J gene is TRBJ2-1, the V gene TRBV15, with D tentatively TRBD1 (7 bases). The germline gives CDR1 LNHNV, CDR2 YYDKDF (reference sequence). The CDR3 is 16 amino acids. Trimming removed 0 bases at V and 10 bases at J, with 19 bases between.

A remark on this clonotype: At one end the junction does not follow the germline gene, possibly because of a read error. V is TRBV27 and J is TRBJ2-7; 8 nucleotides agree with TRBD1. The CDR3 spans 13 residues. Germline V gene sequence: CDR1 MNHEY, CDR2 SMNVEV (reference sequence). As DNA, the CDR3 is TGTGCCGGCAGTTTAGGGACAGGCTACGAGCAGTACTTC. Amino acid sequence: CAGSLGTGYEQYF.

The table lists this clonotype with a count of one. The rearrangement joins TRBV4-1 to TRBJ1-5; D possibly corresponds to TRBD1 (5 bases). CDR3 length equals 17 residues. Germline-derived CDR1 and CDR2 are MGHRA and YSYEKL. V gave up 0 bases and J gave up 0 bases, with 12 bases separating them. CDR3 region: CASSQDGVRVSNQPQHF. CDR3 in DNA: TGCGCCAGCAGCCAAGATGGTGTCAGGGTTAGCAATCAGCCCCAGCATTTT.

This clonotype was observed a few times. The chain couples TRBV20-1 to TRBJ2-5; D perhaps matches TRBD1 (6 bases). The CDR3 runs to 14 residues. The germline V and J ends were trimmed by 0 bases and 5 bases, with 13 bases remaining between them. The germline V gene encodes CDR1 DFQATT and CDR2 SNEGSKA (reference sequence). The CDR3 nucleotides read TGCAGTGCTAGAGATCACAGGGCGGACGAGACCCAGTACTTC. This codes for CSARDHRADETQYF.

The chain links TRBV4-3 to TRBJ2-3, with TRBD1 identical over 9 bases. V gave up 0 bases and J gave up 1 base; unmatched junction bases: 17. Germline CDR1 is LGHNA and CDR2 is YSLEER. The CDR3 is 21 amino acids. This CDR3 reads CASSQELITLSGDRGTDTQYF. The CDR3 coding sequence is TGCGCCAGCAGCCAAGAATTAATAACATTGTCGGGGGACAGGGGCACAGATACGCAGTATTTT.

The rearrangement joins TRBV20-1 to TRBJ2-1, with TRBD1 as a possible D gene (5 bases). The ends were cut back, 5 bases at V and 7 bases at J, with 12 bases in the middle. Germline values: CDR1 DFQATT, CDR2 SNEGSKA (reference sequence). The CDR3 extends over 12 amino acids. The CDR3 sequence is CSAGLQGNEQFF. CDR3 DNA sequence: TGCAGTGCTGGCCTCCAGGGAAATGAGCAGTTCTTC.